This T cell receptor (beta chain) was sequenced during a study of blood T cell repertoires in COVID-19. Sequencing was performed with immunoSEQ multiplex PCR; in TCRdb, only in-frame clones are kept and a portion is missing. The profile shows some 250,000 clones, roughly nine tenths of them singletons. The CDR3 extends over 14 amino acids. The sample taken for sequencing was peripheral blood. This rearrangement joins TRBV21-1 to TRBJ2-7; whether TRBD2, the table's D call, matches the DNA was not checked. TRBV21-1 is labeled a pseudogene. This receptor was identified in a man aged 55 to 70 with acute or convalescent COVID-19. The CDR3 DNA is TGTGCCAGCAGCGCCAGACTAGCGTCAGACGAGCAGTACTTC. As protein: CASSARLASDEQYF.